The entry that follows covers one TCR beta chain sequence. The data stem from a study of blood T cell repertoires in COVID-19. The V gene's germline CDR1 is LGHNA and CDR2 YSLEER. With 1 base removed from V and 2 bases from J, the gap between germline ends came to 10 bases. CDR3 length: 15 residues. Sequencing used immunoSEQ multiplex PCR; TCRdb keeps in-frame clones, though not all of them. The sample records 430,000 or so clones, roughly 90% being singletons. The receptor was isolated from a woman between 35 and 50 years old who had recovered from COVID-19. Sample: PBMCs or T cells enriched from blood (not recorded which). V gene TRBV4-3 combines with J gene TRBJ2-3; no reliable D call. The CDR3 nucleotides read TGCGCCAGCAGCCAAGGTGGGCCAGTCACAGATACGCAGTATTTT. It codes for CASSQGGPVTDTQYF.